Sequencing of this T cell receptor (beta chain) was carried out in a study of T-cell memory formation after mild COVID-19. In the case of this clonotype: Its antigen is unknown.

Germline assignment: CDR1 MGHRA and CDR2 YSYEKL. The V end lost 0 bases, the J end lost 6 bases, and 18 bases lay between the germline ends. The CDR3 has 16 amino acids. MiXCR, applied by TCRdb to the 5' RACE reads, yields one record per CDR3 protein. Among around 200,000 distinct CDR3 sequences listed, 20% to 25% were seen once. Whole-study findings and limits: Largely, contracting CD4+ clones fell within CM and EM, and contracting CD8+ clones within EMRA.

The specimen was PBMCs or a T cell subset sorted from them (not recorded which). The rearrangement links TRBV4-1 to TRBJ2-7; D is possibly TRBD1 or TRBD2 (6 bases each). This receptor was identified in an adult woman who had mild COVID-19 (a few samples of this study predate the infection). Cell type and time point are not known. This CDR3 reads CASSQDRLGGYSEQYF. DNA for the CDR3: TGCGCCAGCAGCCAAGATCGCTTAGGGGGGTATAGCGAGCAGTACTTC.